The 12 T cell receptor beta chains in this list originate from one sample, sequenced in a study of blood T cell repertoires in COVID-19. Some clones are missing from TCRdb's copy, which holds only in-frame ones; the method was immunoSEQ multiplex PCR. The data contain approximately 150,000 clones, 86% of them singletons. Material: peripheral blood. The source is a woman in her fifties or sixties with acute or convalescent COVID-19.

The V call is TRBV9, the J call TRBJ2-1; 12 positions agree with TRBD2. Germline loops: CDR1 SGDLS, CDR2 YYNGEE. The CDR3 is 16 residues long. Trimming removed 0 bases from V and 2 bases from J; junction bases left unmatched: 0. CDR3 in amino acids: CASSVGTSGAYNEQFF. The CDR3 coding sequence is TGTGCCAGCAGCGTAGGGACTAGCGGGGCCTACAATGAGCAGTTCTTC.

The V gene is TRBV6-5, the J gene TRBJ2-2; TRBD2 aligns across 11 bases. Per the germline V gene, CDR1 is MNHEY and CDR2 is SVGAGI. V shed 4 bases, J shed 13 bases, and the junction held 11 bases outside the gene matches. This CDR3 has 15 amino acids. The CDR3 DNA follows: TGTGCCAGCAGTTCCCCTAGCGGGAGGCCCCGGCGGCTGTTTTTT. Residues: CASSSPSGRPRRLFF.

This clone was counted a few times. CDR3: CASSLASRANTGELFF. CDR3 DNA sequence: TGTGCCAGCAGCTTAGCGTCCAGGGCGAACACCGGGGAGCTGTTTTTT. V gene TRBV7-6 combines with J gene TRBJ2-2, with D possibly being TRBD1 (5 bases). This CDR3 has 16 residues. CDR1 and CDR2 from the germline V gene are SGHVS and FNYEAQ. V dropped 0 bases and J dropped 0 bases, with 8 bases sitting between them. The variable domain in full, with the rest retrieved from reference TRBV7-6 and TRBJ2-2, is GAGVSQSPRYKVTKRGQDVALRCDPISGHVSLYWYRQALGQGPEFLTYFNYEAQQDKSGLPNDRFSAERPEGSISTLTIQRTEQRDSAMYRCASSLASRANTGELFFGEGSRLTVL.

The gene calls are TRBV18 and TRBJ1-2; TRBD1 is a possible D gene (6 bases). Per germline, CDR1 KGHSH and CDR2 LQKENI. The V and J ends lost 8 bases and 7 bases respectively, with 20 bases between them. The CDR3 runs 14 residues. This CDR3 reads CASERDNQRGGYTF. The CDR3 DNA reads as TGTGCCAGCGAACGGGACAACCAAAGGGGTGGCTACACCTTC.

The chain uses TRBV11-3 and TRBJ2-7, with 7 bases that match TRBD2. CDR3 length: 16 residues. The germline CDR1 and CDR2 sequences are SGHNT and YENEEA. V gave up 8 bases and J gave up 0 bases; unmatched junction bases: 13. CDR3 residues: CASRGGREMSSYEQYF. CDR3 DNA sequence: TGTGCCAGCCGGGGAGGGCGGGAAATGAGCTCCTACGAGCAGTACTTC.

The CDR3 DNA reads as TGCGCCAGCAGCCATGGCTGGGGAGGCTCACCCCTCCACTTT. Translating it yields CASSHGWGGSPLHF. This chain joins TRBV4-3 and TRBJ1-6; D is unresolved. V was cut by 3 bases and J by 10 bases, with 13 bases left in between. CDR1 is LGHNA, CDR2 YSLEER, per germline. The CDR3 loop spans 14 amino acids.

V gene TRBV12-3 or TRBV12-4 combines with J gene TRBJ1-1, with D hard to call. V shed 3 bases and J shed 4 bases, with 9 bases lying between them. The CDR3 loop spans 13 amino acids. CDR3 nucleotide sequence: TGTGCCAGCAGTTTGTGGGAGACCACTGAAGCTTTCTTT. This codes for CASSLWETTEAFF.

DNA of the CDR3: TGTGCCAGCAGTTACGTGGACAGGGGCGATAGCAATCAGCCCCAGCATTTT. It codes for CASSYVDRGDSNQPQHF. The chain combines TRBV6-2 or TRBV6-3 with TRBJ1-5; 9 positions agree with TRBD1. V trimming: 2 bases; J trimming: 0 bases; junction bases outside the gene matches: 5. The germline V gene encodes CDR1 MNHEY and CDR2 SVGEGT. The CDR3 has 17 amino acids.

The chain uses TRBV2 and TRBJ2-7, with D possibly TRBD1 on 6 matching bases. The CDR3 loop spans 14 amino acids. The V end was cut by 6 bases, the J end by 4 bases, with 16 bases between. From germline, CDR1 is SNHLY and CDR2 FYNNEI. The CDR3 reads CASRLDGGAYEQYF. Here the CDR3 DNA reads TGTGCCAGCAGGTTAGATGGGGGCGCATACGAGCAGTACTTC.

This clone has a single count. The V call is TRBV19, the J call TRBJ2-7; 9 bases are a match to TRBD2. CDR1 and CDR2 (germline): LNHDA, SQIVND (reference sequence). The CDR3 covers 16 residues. The ends lost 5 bases at V and 7 bases at J; junction bases unmatched: 15. This chain's CDR3 is CASSGAGGPPVAEQYF. The CDR3 nucleotides are TGTGCCAGTAGTGGGGCGGGGGGGCCGCCGGTAGCAGAGCAGTACTTC. The full variable domain, with the rest looked up from reference TRBV19 and TRBJ2-7, is DGGITQSPKYLFRKEGQNVTLSCEQNLNHDAMYWYRQDPGQGLRLIYYSQIVNDFQKGDIAEGYSVSREKKESFPLTVTSAQKNPTAFYLCASSGAGGPPVAEQYFGPGTRLTVT.

The V call is TRBV12-3 or TRBV12-4, the J call TRBJ1-1; D is ambiguous. V gave up 5 bases and J gave up 1 base, with 8 bases separating them. CDR3 length: 13 amino acids. CDR3 residues: CASSPTENTEAFF. In nucleotides, the CDR3 is TGTGCCAGCAGTCCCACAGAGAACACTGAAGCTTTCTTT.

The chain combines TRBV7-9 with TRBJ2-7, with D perhaps TRBD1 (6 bases). Germline V gene sequence: CDR1 SEHNR, CDR2 FQNEAQ (reference sequence). Deletions cut 4 bases from V and 6 bases from J, with 7 bases between. This CDR3 is built from 11 residues. This CDR3 reads CASSSRGEQYF. The CDR3 DNA reads as TGTGCCAGCAGCTCCAGGGGCGAGCAGTACTTC.